This T cell receptor beta chain was recovered during a study of vaccination effects on CD4 cells after COVID-19. Study as a whole: It was a median of 72 days after the second dose that post-vaccine samples were obtained.

Within the ViraFEST assay, antigen-specific CD4+ T cells underwent expansion with viral peptide pools prior to sequencing. CD4+ T cells were isolated after around 10 days of culture. The person had a PCR-confirmed SARS-CoV-2 infection during March to December 2020. Participants were vaccinated with two doses of either the BNT162b2 or mRNA-1273 vaccine. With regard to this clone: Its target is unknown.

Assay: immunoSEQ multiplex PCR; the TCRdb copy retains only in-frame clones and omits some. The sample lists 15,000 or so clones, over 65% occurring once. V gave up 6 bases and J gave up 6 bases; unmatched junction bases: 10. CDR1 and CDR2 (germline): SNHLY, FYNNEI. This CDR3 region has 15 residues. V usage is TRBV2 and J usage is TRBJ2-1; 8 positions match TRBD2. The TCR originated in a human donor who had a prior SARS-CoV-2 infection. Sequences were derived from CD4+ T cells from PBMCs cultured with HCoV-NL63 spike peptides, sampled after COVID-19 vaccination. In nucleotides, the CDR3 is TGTGCCAGCAGCAAAACTAGCGGAGCCGGCAATGAGCAGTTCTTC. Translation: CASSKTSGAGNEQFF.